This T cell receptor (beta chain) comes out of a study of T cells in localized non-small cell lung cancer. Trimming cost V 2 bases and J 4 bases, with 14 bases left between them. Per the germline V gene, CDR1 is MNHGY and CDR2 is SAAAGT. This CDR3 has 15 residues. This clone was counted between two and nine times. This table comes from immunoSEQ multiplex PCR, and its TCRdb copy is limited to in-frame clones, with some not included. The profile shows about 2,000 clones, 24% of them singletons. The receptor's source is a female donor aged 60 or older with stage I lung adenocarcinoma. The chain links TRBV6-8 to TRBJ1-2; D not resolved. The sample was lung tumor tissue, taken before any cancer treatment. The CDR3 DNA follows: TGTGCCAGCAGTTACCGAGGCAGGTCGGCCTATGGCTACACCTTC. Residues: CASSYRGRSAYGYTF.